The clone carrying this T cell receptor beta chain was observed a few times. One base away lies a much larger clone, so this may be a sequencing read error. This sample is drawn from a study of patients and donors after allogeneic stem cell transplantation. Using its own MiXCR run on the RT-PCR reads, TCRdb lists one record per CDR3 protein. The table shows 390,000 or so distinct CDR3 sequences, with roughly 17% occurring only once. Germline CDR1 reads LGHNA; CDR2 reads YNFKEQ. This CDR3 is 16 amino acids long. Specimen: blood, either unsorted or a sorted T cell fraction (not recorded which). The rearrangement uses TRBV4-2 and TRBJ2-1; the match to TRBD2 covers 10 bases. The receptor was derived from a human donor who was either an allogeneic HSCT recipient or a stem cell or donor lymphocyte infusion donor (not recorded which). It is not recorded whose cells these are; they may come from a transplant donor. Written as DNA, the CDR3 is TGTGCCAGCACCCAAGAACTAGCGGGAATCGGGAATGAGCAGTTCTTC. Its protein product is CASTQELAGIGNEQFF.